This TCR beta chain is from a study of response to subunit inactivated influenza vaccine. The study, taken as a whole, reports: After each seasonal influenza vaccination, few new T cells are recruited, the authors suggested.

V lost 3 bases to trimming and J lost 5 bases, with 21 bases between them. The CDR3 totals 17 residues. Germline CDR1 reads SGHTA; CDR2 reads FQGNSA. From the RT-PCR reads, TCRdb called clonotypes with MiXCR, one entry per CDR3 protein. The sample contains roughly 180,000 distinct CDR3 sequences, roughly 8.7% of which appear only once. The table lists this clonotype with many counts. What it binds is unknown. Source: non-naive T cells sorted from PBMCs, taken on the day of vaccination. This clonotype was obtained from a man aged 50 or older who received an inactivated influenza vaccine. The genes are TRBV7-2 and TRBJ2-3, with D perhaps TRBD1 (6 bases). CDR3 sequence reads: CASSLRRGFESGDTQYF. Written as DNA, the CDR3 is TGTGCCAGCAGCTTGCGCAGGGGTTTCGAGTCGGGAGATACGCAGTATTTT.